The 27 T cell receptor beta chains below all came from one sample that was sequenced in a study of T cells after yellow fever vaccination. MiXCR, applied by TCRdb to the 5' RACE reads, yields one record per CDR3 protein. This table holds around 250,000 distinct CDR3 sequences, 6.9% found once. The sequenced sample was CD4+ T cells sorted from PBMCs, obtained 15 days after the yellow fever booster vaccination. These receptors were obtained from a man aged 25-45 years who received the YFV17D yellow fever vaccine.

The V gene is TRBV6-5, the J gene TRBJ2-7; 8 bases match TRBD1. Germline V gene data show CDR1 as MNHEY and CDR2 as SVGAGI. V lost 0 bases and J lost 7; bases outside the gene matches: 14. This CDR3 spans 17 amino acids. This CDR3 reads CASSYSFSRDRLGEQYF. CDR3 DNA: TGTGCCAGCAGTTACTCGTTCTCCCGGGACAGGCTGGGGGAGCAGTACTTC.

This clonotype was observed many times. The V call is TRBV29-1, the J call TRBJ2-7, with TRBD2 identical over 8 bases. V dropped 5 bases and J dropped 3; count of bases not matched to a gene: 6. The CDR3 consists of 13 residues. Germline V lookup: CDR1 SQVTM, CDR2 ANQGSEA. CDR3 in amino acids: CSVLPAGVYEQYF. In DNA form, the CDR3 reads TGCAGCGTTTTACCAGCGGGAGTCTACGAGCAGTACTTC.

This clonotype has a count of ten or more. The V gene is TRBV7-2, the J gene TRBJ2-1; D is unresolved. Trimming left V 3 bases short and J 4 bases short, with 7 bases between. The germline V gene encodes CDR1 SGHTA and CDR2 FQGNSA. This CDR3 comprises 13 residues. In DNA form, the CDR3 reads TGTGCCAGCAGCTTCGGACGATACAATGAGCAGTTCTTC. It is translated as CASSFGRYNEQFF.

This clonotype was detected many times. The chain uses TRBV6-5 and TRBJ2-1, with D maybe TRBD1 (6 bases). This CDR3 comprises 15 residues. From germline, CDR1 is MNHEY and CDR2 SVGAGI. Trimming took 0 bases from V and 5 from J, leaving 11 bases between them. The CDR3 loop reads CASSYSRQANNEQFF. Written as DNA, the CDR3 is TGTGCCAGCAGTTACTCGCGACAGGCCAACAATGAGCAGTTCTTC.

This clonotype has just a few counts. The chain couples TRBV7-6 to TRBJ2-5; TRBD1 aligns across 8 bases. This CDR3 is 15 amino acids long. J lost 5 bases, V lost 2 bases, and 7 bases had no gene match. Germline V gene sequence: CDR1 SGHVS, CDR2 FNYEAQ. The CDR3 loop is CASSLHGQGSETQYF. The CDR3 coding sequence is TGTGCCAGCAGCTTACACGGACAGGGTTCGGAGACCCAGTACTTC.

This clonotype was observed a few times. The V call is TRBV5-1, the J call TRBJ1-1, with a tentative D call TRBD1 (6 bases). This CDR3 comprises 15 residues. CDR1 and CDR2 (germline): SGHRS, YFSETQ. The V and J ends lost 0 bases and 4 bases respectively, with 13 bases between them. CDR3 region: CASSLEGGVSTEAFF. CDR3 bases: TGCGCCAGCAGCTTGGAAGGGGGGGTAAGCACTGAAGCTTTCTTT.

The chain combines TRBV29-1 with TRBJ2-6; D is unresolved. The CDR3 is made up of 12 amino acids. Between the trimmed V and J ends, which lost 8 bases and 2 bases, there was a span of 7 bases. Germline assignment: CDR1 SQVTM and CDR2 ANQGSEA. The CDR3 DNA follows: TGCAGCACCTTAGCTGGGGCCAACGTCCTGACTTTC. It specifies CSTLAGANVLTF.

This clonotype has at least ten counts. V and J are TRBV7-8 and TRBJ2-5, with D possibly matching TRBD2 (6 bases). V was pared by 1 base and J by 5 bases, with 8 bases between. CDR1 and CDR2 (germline): SGHVS, FQNEAQ. CDR3 length: 13 residues. CDR3 amino acids: CASSLGTMETQYF. CDR3 bases: TGTGCCAGCAGCTTAGGGACTATGGAGACCCAGTACTTC.

This chain connects TRBV9 to TRBJ1-2; 10 positions match TRBD1. The CDR3 is 13 amino acids. The J segment lost 7 bases and the V segment lost 4 bases, leaving 4 bases of the junction unmatched. CDR1 and CDR2 from the germline V gene are SGDLS and YYNGEE. Here the CDR3 reads CASSTGTGVGYTF. CDR3 nucleotide sequence: TGTGCCAGCAGCACCGGGACAGGGGTTGGCTACACCTTC.

This clonotype was counted many times. The gene calls are TRBV14 and TRBJ2-1; D not certain. The CDR3 runs 14 residues. Trimming removed 1 base at V and 8 bases at J, with 12 bases between. Germline CDR1 and CDR2: SGHDN and FVKESK. The CDR3 reads CASSQGIIKDEQFF. CDR3 nucleotides: TGTGCCAGCAGCCAAGGCATCATAAAGGATGAGCAGTTCTTC. The whole variable domain, remainder taken from reference TRBV14 and TRBJ2-1, is EAGVTQFPSHSVIEKGQTVTLRCDPISGHDNLYWYRRVMGKEIKFLLHFVKESKQDESGMPNNRFLAERTGGTYSTLKVQPAELEDSGVYFCASSQGIIKDEQFFGPGTRLTVL.

This clonotype was observed a handful of times. The V call is TRBV28, the J call TRBJ2-7, with TRBD1 matching 8 bases. The germline CDR1 and CDR2 sequences are MDHEN and SYDVKM. CDR3 length: 13 amino acids. V lost 10 bases and J lost 5; bases outside the gene matches: 10. The CDR3 reads CATSRDRYHEQYF. The DNA for the CDR3 is TGTGCCACCTCTCGGGACAGGTACCACGAGCAGTACTTC.

Many counts were recorded for this clonotype. The V call is TRBV5-1, the J call TRBJ1-1; tentatively, D is TRBD1 (5 bases). V was pared by 4 bases and J by 4 bases, with 14 bases between. CDR3 length: 14 amino acids. From germline, CDR1 is SGHRS and CDR2 YFSETQ. CDR3 nucleotides: TGCGCCAGCAGCGGCGGGGGGACCTTCACTGAAGCTTTCTTT. Its translation: CASSGGGTFTEAFF.

The table lists this clonotype with a few counts. The V and J genes are TRBV12-3 or TRBV12-4 and TRBJ1-4; D gene uncertain. The CDR3 runs 12 residues. Trimming shortened V by 8 bases and J by 8 bases, and 12 bases separated the two germline ends. CDR3 nucleotides: TGTGCCAGCGCCGGAGGCGGGGAAAAACTGTTTTTT. This gives the protein CASAGGGEKLFF.

CDR3 sequence: CASSSLGEKLFF. The DNA for the CDR3 is TGTGCCAGCAGCTCCTTAGGGGAAAAACTGTTTTTT. The rearrangement joins TRBV5-6 to TRBJ1-4; D gene ambiguous. Trimming cost V 3 bases and J 8 bases, with 8 bases left between them. This CDR3 region has 12 residues. Germline CDR1 SGHDT, CDR2 YYEEEE.

This clonotype turned up a few times. The rearrangement links TRBV7-2 to TRBJ2-5, with D possibly matching TRBD2 (6 bases). CDR1 is SGHTA and CDR2 is FQGNSA in the germline V gene. The ends were cut back, 0 bases at V and 0 bases at J, with 14 bases in the middle. The CDR3 is made up of 17 amino acids. As DNA, the CDR3 is TGTGCCAGCAGCTTAGCCGGGCGGGGACTGTACCAAGAGACCCAGTACTTC. Its protein is CASSLAGRGLYQETQYF.

This clonotype was detected only a few times. The chain uses TRBV12-3 or TRBV12-4 and TRBJ2-3; D is possibly TRBD1 (6 bases). The CDR3 has 15 amino acids. V was pared by 5 bases and J by 0 bases, with 12 bases between. CDR3 bases: TGTGCCAGCAGTCCTGGGACACTTAGCACAGATACGCAGTATTTT. It is translated as CASSPGTLSTDTQYF.

This clonotype was seen many times. The chain couples TRBV28 to TRBJ2-1; no clear D gene. V lost 6 bases to trimming and J lost 7 bases, with 13 bases between them. Per the germline V gene, CDR1 is MDHEN and CDR2 is SYDVKM. The CDR3 loop spans 13 amino acids. This CDR3 reads CASRTPVKNEQFF. CDR3 DNA sequence: TGTGCCAGCAGAACCCCTGTTAAAAATGAGCAGTTCTTC.

This clonotype appeared a few times. This chain links TRBV29-1 with TRBJ2-7; 10 positions match TRBD1. The CDR3 totals 17 residues. Germline loops: CDR1 SQVTM, CDR2 ANQGSEA. The J segment lost 4 bases and the V segment lost 7 bases, leaving 19 bases of the junction unmatched. This CDR3 reads CSASPGTGVGSWYEQYF. CDR3 coding DNA: TGCAGCGCCAGTCCCGGGACAGGGGTGGGTAGTTGGTACGAGCAGTACTTC.

In its sample, this clonotype was seen many times. The chain uses TRBV6-5 and TRBJ2-3; 8 bases agree with TRBD2. The CDR3 sequence is 17 residues long. V was clipped by 0 bases and J by 4 bases; unmatched bases: 9. CDR1 and CDR2 (germline): MNHEY, SVGAGI. The CDR3 sequence: CASSYSIPGGQADTQYF. The CDR3 DNA follows: TGTGCCAGCAGTTACTCGATTCCGGGAGGGCAGGCAGATACGCAGTATTTT.

This clonotype has at least ten counts. The chain joins TRBV7-2 to TRBJ2-3; 14 positions match TRBD2. The CDR3 covers 17 residues. Per germline, CDR1 SGHTA and CDR2 FQGNSA. With 4 bases clipped from V and 1 base from J, the junction kept 4 bases outside the gene matches. The DNA of the CDR3 is TGTGCCAGCAGCTGGCCGGGACTAGCGGGAGGCACAGATACGCAGTATTTT. Translating gives CASSWPGLAGGTDTQYF.

This clonotype came up many times. The chain links TRBV14 to TRBJ2-5; D might be TRBD1 or TRBD2, each matching 6 bases. V lost 4 bases, J lost 5 bases, and 14 bases lay in between. CDR1 is SGHDN and CDR2 is FVKESK in the germline V gene. The length of the CDR3 is 14 residues. This chain's CDR3 is CASSPLGGGETQYF. DNA of the CDR3: TGTGCCAGCAGCCCCTTGGGGGGCGGTGAGACCCAGTACTTC. Full variable domain (remainder filled in from reference TRBV14 and TRBJ2-5): EAGVTQFPSHSVIEKGQTVTLRCDPISGHDNLYWYRRVMGKEIKFLLHFVKESKQDESGMPNNRFLAERTGGTYSTLKVQPAELEDSGVYFCASSPLGGGETQYFGPGTRLLVL.

This clonotype was observed many times. The rearrangement joins TRBV12-3 or TRBV12-4 to TRBJ2-7; TRBD1 agrees at 7 bases. The junction had 9 bases not matched to a gene; V was cut back by 5 bases and J by 5 bases. The CDR3 sequence is 14 residues long. Written as DNA, the CDR3 is TGTGCCAGCAGTGGGGACAGTAGCAGCCACGAGCAGTACTTC. This gives the protein CASSGDSSSHEQYF.

This clonotype was detected only a few times. The chain is built from TRBV20-1 and TRBJ1-5; 9 bases agree with TRBD1. The V gene end was trimmed by 1 base and the J gene end by 0 bases; junction bases not matched to a gene: 4. The CDR3 loop spans 16 amino acids. The germline CDR1 and CDR2 sequences are DFQATT and SNEGSKA (reference sequence). CDR3 in amino acids: CSARAGQGHSNQPQHF. DNA for the CDR3: TGCAGTGCTAGAGCGGGACAGGGCCATAGCAATCAGCCCCAGCATTTT.

A few counts support this clonotype. CDR3 DNA sequence: TGTGCCATCAGTGCGACAGGGGAAAACATTCAGTACTTC. Its protein product is CAISATGENIQYF. The V gene is TRBV10-3, the J gene TRBJ2-4; 8 bases match TRBD1. Trimming took 4 bases from V and 5 from J; bases not matched to a gene: 1. The CDR3 contains 13 residues. Germline CDR1 ENHRY, CDR2 SYGVKD.

J is TRBJ2-1 and V is TRBV7-2, with TRBD2 identical over 11 bases. The CDR3 has 16 residues. V shed 4 bases and J 6 bases; nucleotides not matched to a gene: 8. Germline V gene sequence: CDR1 SGHTA, CDR2 FQGNSA. CDR3 bases: TGTGCCAGCAGCTCATCCGGGACTAGCGGATTCAATGAGCAGTTCTTC. It is translated as CASSSSGTSGFNEQFF.

The rearrangement links TRBV7-6 to TRBJ2-3; 14 nucleotides line up with TRBD2. Germline V CDR1 and CDR2: SGHVS, FNYEAQ. This CDR3 spans 16 amino acids. J was trimmed by 7 bases and V by 4 bases; bases with no gene match: 7. This CDR3 is CASSSGLAGGGYTQYF. CDR3 coding DNA: TGTGCCAGCAGCTCCGGACTAGCGGGAGGAGGATATACGCAGTATTTT.

This clonotype turned up a few times. This chain links TRBV20-1 with TRBJ2-1, with TRBD2 matching 14 bases. Germline lookup yields CDR1 DFQATT and CDR2 SNEGSKA (reference sequence). J was trimmed by 7 bases and V by 6 bases; bases with no gene match: 2. The CDR3 covers 13 residues. The CDR3 is CSAGTSGSNEQFF. For the CDR3, the DNA is TGCAGTGCCGGGACTAGCGGGAGTAATGAGCAGTTCTTC.